The clone carrying this T cell receptor beta chain was recorded many times. Antigen unknown. TCRdb fed the 5' RACE reads into MiXCR, producing one record per CDR3 protein. The sample shows more than 300,000 distinct CDR3 sequences, roughly 11% of them seen only once. The sample belongs to a study of CD8 T cells in ankylosing spondylitis. Study-level points and caveats: Typical of ankylosing spondylitis blood, it appeared, was a TCR beta motif of under 10 highly homologous variants. Clones linked to disease were reported to show significant enrichment in matched ankylosing spondylitis synovial fluid. Disease-linked clones had a CD8+ phenotype and relatively low frequency in peripheral blood.

CDR3 size: 17 residues. CDR1 SGHVS and CDR2 FQNEAQ come from the germline V gene. The junction had 11 bases not matched to a gene; V was cut back by 6 bases and J by 5 bases. The sequence derives from a female donor with ankylosing spondylitis or in good health (not recorded which). Sequencing input: blood, either unsorted or a sorted T cell fraction (not recorded which). V gene TRBV7-8 combines with J gene TRBJ2-5; 14 bases agree with TRBD2. For the CDR3, the DNA is TGTGCCAGCAGTCGCCCGACTAGCGGGAGGGCCAAGGAGACCCAGTACTTC. This encodes CASSRPTSGRAKETQYF.